This passage covers 26 T cell receptor beta chains from one sample sequenced in a study of control samples from healthy donors and cancer patients. This table comes from immunoSEQ multiplex PCR, and its TCRdb copy is limited to in-frame clones, with some not included. Counted here are 100,000 to 150,000 clones, approximately 90% occurring once; the ten biggest clones make up about 2.5%. The sample comprised blood. The receptors stem from a man aged 40-50 years in good health.

The chain employs TRBV30 and TRBJ2-7; D assignment may be TRBD1 or TRBD2 (6 bases each). CDR3 size: 13 residues. CDR1 and CDR2 from the germline V gene are GTSNPN and SVGIG (reference sequence). The V end was cut by 4 bases, the J end by 5 bases, with 15 bases between. CDR3 sequence (DNA): TGTGCCTGGAAGGGGGGATTTGCCCACGAGCAGTACTTC. Protein sequence: CAWKGGFAHEQYF.

This rearrangement joins TRBV7-2 to TRBJ2-2; 9 bases fit TRBD2. CDR1 and CDR2 from the germline V gene are SGHTA and FQGNSA. The V gene end was trimmed by 5 bases and the J gene end by 5 bases; junction bases not matched to a gene: 12. The CDR3 spans 17 residues. CDR3 nucleotide sequence: TGTGCCAGCAGCCCGTCGGGTCTAGCGGGGAATACCGGGGAGCTGTTTTTT. The encoded protein is CASSPSGLAGNTGELFF.

CDR3: CASSPLPRSEGYTF. CDR3 nucleotide sequence: TGTGCCAGCTCACCACTCCCCCGTTCGGAAGGCTACACCTTC. V and J are TRBV18 and TRBJ1-2; D not certain. From germline, CDR1 is KGHSH and CDR2 LQKENI. The CDR3 contains 14 residues. V was trimmed by 1 base and J by 8 bases, leaving 14 bases between them.

This CDR3 is CASSYILAGDTDTQYF. CDR3 nucleotide sequence: TGCGCCAGCAGTTACATCCTAGCGGGGGACACAGATACGCAGTATTTT. J is TRBJ2-3 and V is TRBV5-1; 10 positions agree with TRBD2. In germline, CDR1 is SGHRS, CDR2 YFSETQ. The CDR3 totals 16 residues. Germline trimming cut 5 bases from V and 2 bases from J; bases unmatched to any gene: 8. Complete variable domain (other parts from reference TRBV5-1 and TRBJ2-3): KAGVTQTPRYLIKTRGQQVTLSCSPISGHRSVSWYQQTPGQGLQFLFEYFSETQRNKGNFPGRFSGRQFSNSRSEMNVSTLELGDSALYLCASSYILAGDTDTQYFGPGTRLTVL.

This clone came up once. The genes are TRBV12-3 or TRBV12-4 and TRBJ1-2; 10 nucleotides align to TRBD1. This CDR3 region has 13 residues. V dropped 6 bases and J dropped 5; count of bases not matched to a gene: 3. CDR3 nucleotide sequence: TGTGCCAGCAGCTGGACAGGGGGGTATGGCTACACCTTC. Encoded protein: CASSWTGGYGYTF.

With regard to this clone: Other DNA sequences in the sample encode the same CDR3. The chain joins TRBV30 to TRBJ1-6, with D possibly being TRBD1 (6 bases). CDR3 length equals 16 residues. Germline V CDR1 and CDR2: GTSNPN, SVGIG (reference sequence). The V gene lost 0 bases and the J gene lost 0 bases, with 9 bases spanning the gap. Written as DNA, the CDR3 is TGTGCCTGGAGTGTATCACAGGGCTCCTATAATTCACCCCTCCACTTT. Residues: CAWSVSQGSYNSPLHF.

CDR3 in DNA: TGCGCCAGCAGCCCGCGATTCAGCGGGCTAGGGGTCTACGAGCAGTACTTC. Translated, it gives CASSPRFSGLGVYEQYF. The chain employs TRBV5-1 and TRBJ2-7, with D possibly matching TRBD2 (6 bases). Germline V lookup: CDR1 SGHRS, CDR2 YFSETQ. Trimming took 4 bases from V and 3 from J, leaving 23 bases between them. This CDR3 has 17 residues.

The chain couples TRBV7-2 to TRBJ2-2, with a weak D call TRBD1 (6 bases). Germline lookup yields CDR1 SGHTA and CDR2 FQGNSA. Trimming stripped 5 bases from V and 4 bases from J, with 20 bases between. This CDR3 is 17 amino acids long. CDR3 amino acids: CASSPGARGRSTGELFF. The CDR3 bases are TGTGCCAGCAGCCCAGGGGCCAGGGGACGTAGCACCGGGGAGCTGTTTTTT.

This clone occurred once. The V call is TRBV6-4, the J call TRBJ2-7; 10 bases match TRBD1. CDR1 and CDR2 from the germline V gene are MRHNA and SNTAGT. The CDR3 length is 15 residues. J lost 4 bases, V lost 3 bases, and 6 bases had no gene match. CDR3 nucleotides: TGTGCCAGCAGTGAGACGACAGGGGGCCTTTACGAGCAGTACTTC. As protein: CASSETTGGLYEQYF.

This clone was observed once. The gene calls are TRBV5-6 and TRBJ2-3; 12 bases match TRBD2. V shed 2 bases, J shed 3 bases, and the junction held 4 bases outside the gene matches. CDR1 and CDR2 from the germline V gene are SGHDT and YYEEEE. The CDR3 length is 16 residues. Here the CDR3 DNA reads TGTGCCAGCAGCTTCGTAACTAGCGGGGGGACAGATACGCAGTATTTT. Translated, it gives CASSFVTSGGTDTQYF.

The chain joins TRBV19 to TRBJ2-2; the match to TRBD2 covers 7 bases. Trimming cost V 5 bases and J 1 base; bases outside gene matches: 4. The CDR3 contains 15 residues. The V gene's germline CDR1 is LNHDA and CDR2 SQIVND (reference sequence). CDR3 residues: CASSPGTKNTGELFF. CDR3 sequence (DNA): TGTGCCAGTAGTCCCGGGACTAAGAACACCGGGGAGCTGTTTTTT.

This sequence joins TRBV5-1 and TRBJ1-6; maybe TRBD1 (5 bases). The germline CDR1 and CDR2 sequences are SGHRS and YFSETQ. CDR3 size: 15 residues. Trimming left V 2 bases short and J 7 bases short, with 13 bases between. Here the CDR3 DNA reads TGCGCCAGCAGCTTTGACCAGGGTCCAAATTCACCCCTCCACTTT. Translating it yields CASSFDQGPNSPLHF.

The gene calls are TRBV27 and TRBJ2-4, with D perhaps TRBD2 (7 bases). Germline V CDR1 and CDR2: MNHEY, SMNVEV (reference sequence). V lost 7 bases and J lost 7, with 17 bases in between. CDR3 length: 14 amino acids. CDR3 nucleotide sequence: TGTGCCAGCAAGACTGGGGGGGGGCGGAACATTCAGTACTTC. Translation gives CASKTGGGRNIQYF.

The chain joins TRBV11-2 to TRBJ1-3; perhaps TRBD1 as D (5 bases). CDR3 size: 15 residues. V was pared by 2 bases and J by 4 bases, with 12 bases between. Looked up from germline, CDR1 is SGHAT and CDR2 is FQNNGV. CDR3 region: CASSLIKGRGNTIYF. CDR3 sequence (DNA): TGTGCCAGCAGCTTAATTAAGGGACGGGGAAACACCATATATTTT.

The rearrangement joins TRBV9 to TRBJ2-2, with D maybe TRBD2 (5 bases). This CDR3 has 14 residues. V lost 5 bases to trimming and J lost 2 bases, with 10 bases between them. Germline V gene lookup returns CDR1 SGDLS and CDR2 YYNGEE. The CDR3 nucleotides read TGTGCCAGCAGGTTAAGCGGAAACACCGGGGAGCTGTTTTTT. Protein product: CASRLSGNTGELFF.

On this clone itself: The sample contains more than one DNA sequence encoding this CDR3. The rearrangement links TRBV9 to TRBJ2-3, with TRBD2 as a possible D gene (5 bases). Germline loops: CDR1 SGDLS, CDR2 YYNGEE. V lost 0 bases and J lost 6, with 14 bases in between. This CDR3 has 15 residues. The CDR3 DNA follows: TGTGCCAGCAGCGTAGGAGGCGGTTCGGGGGATACGCAGTATTTT. It yields the protein CASSVGGGSGDTQYF.

The rearrangement links TRBV5-4 to TRBJ2-6, with TRBD2 as a possible D gene (5 bases). The V end lost 1 base, the J end lost 0 bases, and 11 bases lay between the germline ends. CDR1 SGHNT and CDR2 YYREEE come from the germline V gene (reference sequence). The CDR3 sequence is 17 residues long. The CDR3 nucleotides are TGTGCCAGCAGCTTGTACAGCGGAACCTCTGGGGCCAACGTCCTGACTTTC. It specifies CASSLYSGTSGANVLTF.

This chain connects TRBV3-1 (or the pseudogene TRBV3-2) to TRBJ2-7; a possible D gene is TRBD1 (6 bases). The germline V and J ends were trimmed by 3 bases and 7 bases, with 16 bases remaining between them. This CDR3 contains 14 residues. CDR1 and CDR2 (germline): LGHDT, YNNKEL (reference sequence). The CDR3 DNA is TGTGCCAGCAGCCATAGGGGGTGGGACGGGGAGCAGTACTTC. This gives the protein CASSHRGWDGEQYF.

This clone was observed a single time. This chain uses TRBV5-1 with TRBJ1-1, with D unclear. Germline V gene data show CDR1 as SGHRS and CDR2 as YFSETQ. This CDR3 region has 14 residues. Trimming left V 4 bases short and J 1 base short, with 11 bases between. For the CDR3, the DNA is TGCGCCAGCAGCCCTGGACTGCCGAACACTGAAGCTTTCTTT. Protein sequence: CASSPGLPNTEAFF.

This clone has more than one count but fewer than ten. The chain carries TRBV7-9 and TRBJ2-1; 10 bases are shared with TRBD2. Trimming at V came to 4 bases and at J to 5 bases, leaving 11 bases not matched to a gene. CDR1 is SEHNR and CDR2 is FQNEAQ in the germline V gene (reference sequence). There are 17 residues in the CDR3. This CDR3 is CASSSNSGGTQNNEQFF. The CDR3 coding sequence is TGTGCCAGCAGCTCTAATAGCGGGGGGACCCAGAACAATGAGCAGTTCTTC. The full variable domain, completed using reference TRBV7-9 and TRBJ2-1, is DTGVSQNPRHKITKRGQNVTFRCDPISEHNRLYWYRQTLGQGPEFLTYFQNEAQLEKSRLLSDRFSAERPKGSFSTLEIQRTEQGDSAMYLCASSSNSGGTQNNEQFFGPGTRLTVL.

This chain links TRBV7-6 with TRBJ1-6, with D unresolved. V was clipped by 2 bases and J by 10 bases, with 9 bases between them. CDR1 SGHVS and CDR2 FNYEAQ come from the germline V gene. CDR3 length: 13 residues. CDR3 in DNA: TGTGCCAGCAGCTTACGGCCGGACTCACCCCTCCACTTT. Protein product: CASSLRPDSPLHF. Full variable domain (rest looked up from reference TRBV7-6 and TRBJ1-6): GAGVSQSPRYKVTKRGQDVALRCDPISGHVSLYWYRQALGQGPEFLTYFNYEAQQDKSGLPNDRFSAERPEGSISTLTIQRTEQRDSAMYRCASSLRPDSPLHFGNGTRLTVT.

The chain couples TRBV5-5 to TRBJ1-5, with 7 bases lining up with TRBD1. Germline V gene data show CDR1 as SGHKS and CDR2 as YYEKEE (reference sequence). Trimming at V came to 4 bases and at J to 4 bases, leaving 5 bases not matched to a gene. The CDR3 contains 14 residues. The CDR3 spells CASSVTGYNQPQHF. DNA of the CDR3: TGTGCCAGCAGCGTGACAGGGTATAATCAGCCCCAGCATTTT. The full variable domain, in which reference TRBV5-5 and TRBJ1-5 provide the parts outside the CDR3, is DAGVTQSPTHLIKTRGQQVTLRCSPISGHKSVSWYQQVLGQGPQFIFQYYEKEERGRGNFPDRFSARQFPNYSSELNVNALLLGDSALYLCASSVTGYNQPQHFGDGTRLSIL.

The chain employs TRBV14 and TRBJ2-7; D ambiguous. Germline CDR1 and CDR2: SGHDN and FVKESK. V was clipped by 1 base and J by 2 bases, with 9 bases between them. There are 14 residues in the CDR3. The CDR3 DNA reads as TGTGCCAGCAGCCAAGTGGTTCCTCCCTACGAGCAGTACTTC. It codes for CASSQVVPPYEQYF. Drawing the rest from reference TRBV14 and TRBJ2-7, the complete variable domain is EAGVTQFPSHSVIEKGQTVTLRCDPISGHDNLYWYRRVMGKEIKFLLHFVKESKQDESGMPNNRFLAERTGGTYSTLKVQPAELEDSGVYFCASSQVVPPYEQYFGPGTRLTVT.

This clone was found a few times. The J gene is TRBJ2-4, the V gene TRBV6-1, with unresolved D. V gave up 2 bases and J gave up 0 bases, with 8 bases separating them. Germline V CDR1 and CDR2: MNHNS, SASEGT. The CDR3 contains 15 residues. The CDR3 sequence: CASSEIGLAKNIQYF. Written as DNA, the CDR3 is TGTGCCAGCAGTGAAATCGGGTTAGCCAAAAACATTCAGTACTTC.

The chain is built from TRBV7-3 and TRBJ2-1; D gene unclear. Germline V gene data show CDR1 as SGHTA and CDR2 as FQGTGA. This CDR3 has 13 amino acids. The V end was cut by 5 bases, the J end by 5 bases, with 10 bases between. The chain's CDR3 is CASSLNSDNEQFF. Written as DNA, the CDR3 is TGTGCCAGCAGCCTCAACTCTGACAATGAGCAGTTCTTC.

In DNA, the CDR3 is TGTGCCGGAAGGGGGAGTCAGAGCACAGATACGCAGTATTTT. It codes for CAGRGSQSTDTQYF. V is TRBV28 and J is TRBJ2-3; TRBD1 is a possible D gene (6 bases). The V gene's germline CDR1 is MDHEN and CDR2 SYDVKM. Deletions cut 11 bases from V and 0 bases from J, with 15 bases between. The CDR3 has 14 amino acids.